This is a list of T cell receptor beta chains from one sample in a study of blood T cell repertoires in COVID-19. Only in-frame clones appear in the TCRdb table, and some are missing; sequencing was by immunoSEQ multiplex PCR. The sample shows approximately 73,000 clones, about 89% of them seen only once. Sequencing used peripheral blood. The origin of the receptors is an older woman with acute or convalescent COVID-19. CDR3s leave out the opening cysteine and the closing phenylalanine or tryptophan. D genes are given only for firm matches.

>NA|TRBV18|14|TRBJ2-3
ASSPPVVGAGDTQY
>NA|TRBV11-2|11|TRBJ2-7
ASSRYRVYEQY
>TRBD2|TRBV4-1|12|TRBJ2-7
ASRPTSGSYEQY
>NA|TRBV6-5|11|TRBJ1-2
ASTLASGYGYT
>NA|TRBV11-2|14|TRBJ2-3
ASSLLAARSTDTQY
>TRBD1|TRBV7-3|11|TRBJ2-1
ASTRQGVNEQF
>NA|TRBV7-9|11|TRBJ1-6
ASSSQENSPLH
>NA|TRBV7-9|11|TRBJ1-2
ASSYDGNYGYT
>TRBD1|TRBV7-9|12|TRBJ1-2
ASSLQGVYYGYT
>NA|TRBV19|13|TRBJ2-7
ASSTRWGPTYEQY
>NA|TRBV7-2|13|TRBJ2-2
ASSPSRGRTGELF
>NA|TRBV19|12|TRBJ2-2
ASSIAERTGELF
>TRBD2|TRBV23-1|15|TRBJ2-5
ASSHLICGGTQETQY
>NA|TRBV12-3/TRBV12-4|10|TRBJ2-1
ASSAAYNEQF
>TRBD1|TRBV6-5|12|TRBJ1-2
ASGTGGFYYGYT
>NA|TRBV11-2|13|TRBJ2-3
ASSLVGATSNTQY
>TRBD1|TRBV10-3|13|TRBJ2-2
AITPGGTNTGELF
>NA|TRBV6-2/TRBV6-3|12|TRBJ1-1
ASSWQTGNTEAF
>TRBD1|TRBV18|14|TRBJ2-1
ASSKGTVSSYNEQF
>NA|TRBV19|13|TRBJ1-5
ASSKFGGVNQPQH
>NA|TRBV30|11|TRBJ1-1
AWTNLADTEAF
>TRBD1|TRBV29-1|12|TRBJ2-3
SAEQGARGDTQY
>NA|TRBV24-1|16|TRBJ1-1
ATSDWAGKNLRNTEAF
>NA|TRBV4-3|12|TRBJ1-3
ASSQGGAGNTIY
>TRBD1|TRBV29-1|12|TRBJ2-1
STEGWTGNNEQF
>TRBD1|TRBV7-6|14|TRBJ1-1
ASSYSPGQMNTEAF
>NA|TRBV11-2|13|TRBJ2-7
ASSSLRSTYRGEY
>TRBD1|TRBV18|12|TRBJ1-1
ASSLGQGSTEAF
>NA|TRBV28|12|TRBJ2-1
ASSYSGLPNEQF
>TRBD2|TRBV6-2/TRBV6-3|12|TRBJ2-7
ASSPGGSIYEQY
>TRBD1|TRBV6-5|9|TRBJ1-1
ASQNRGKAF
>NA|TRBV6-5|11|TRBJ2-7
ASSYEEGHEQY
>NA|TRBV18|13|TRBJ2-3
ASSPSWGGTDTQY
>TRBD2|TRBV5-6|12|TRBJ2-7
ASSRLAGEDEQY
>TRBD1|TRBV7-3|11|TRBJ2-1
ASSTGQPNEQF
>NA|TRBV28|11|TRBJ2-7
ASRGGATYEQY
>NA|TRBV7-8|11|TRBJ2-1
ASTRQSYNEQF
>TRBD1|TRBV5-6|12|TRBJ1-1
ASSWDREVTEAF
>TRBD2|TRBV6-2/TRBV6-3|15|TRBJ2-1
ASSYGEGLGEYNEQF
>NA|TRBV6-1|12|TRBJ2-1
ASSDGGMNNEQF
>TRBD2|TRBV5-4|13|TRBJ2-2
ASSRSSGIAGELF
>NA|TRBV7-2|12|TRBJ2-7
ASRLQESSYEQY
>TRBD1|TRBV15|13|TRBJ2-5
ATSSPTGGQETQY
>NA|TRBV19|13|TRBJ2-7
ASSIASGRSYEQY
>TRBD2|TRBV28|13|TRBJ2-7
ASSLGTSGSYEQY